Listed below are T cell receptor beta chains from one sample, sequenced in a study of spatial heterogeneity in lung cancer. From the 5' RACE reads, TCRdb called clonotypes with MiXCR, one entry per CDR3 protein. The repertoire holds some 97,000 distinct CDR3 sequences, with approximately 4.7% as singletons. This specimen consisted of lung tumor tissue, obtained at surgery. The source of these receptors is a male donor with early-stage non-small cell lung cancer. The conserved cysteine and the conserved F or W are not part of the CDR3 here. Expanded clones are given a class, and other clones once, few, many or no size at all.

clone_size,v_call,j_call,cdr3_aa
many,TRBV4-1,TRBJ1-1,ASSRTNLAEAF
many,TRBV12-3/TRBV12-4,TRBJ1-2,ASSLQNYGYT
many,TRBV29-1,TRBJ2-5,SVAEGRETQY
few,TRBV29-1,TRBJ2-2,SVLNSGLAIVSGELF
many,TRBV2,TRBJ2-1,ASSEARRGTSSYNEQF
many,TRBV20-1,TRBJ2-1,SSGLAGARYNEQF
many,TRBV6-6,TRBJ1-4,ASSGPSLNEKLF
NA,TRBV6-5,TRBJ1-1,ASSYSGQGASEAF
many,TRBV10-3,TRBJ2-5,AIKGSVPGGRETQY
many,TRBV6-5,TRBJ1-2,ASSPGSKSYGYT
many,TRBV28,TRBJ1-6,ASIRGGRNSPLH
many,TRBV5-1,TRBJ1-1,ASSLDSGGTEAF
many,TRBV9,TRBJ2-3,ASSVEPRTDTQY
NA,TRBV11-2,TRBJ2-3,ASSLGGASTDTQY
many,TRBV29-1,TRBJ1-5,SVGEGHGNQPQH
NA,TRBV18,TRBJ2-1,ASSPLSGSRNEQF
few,TRBV28,TRBJ1-2,ASSQTGLRYGYT
NA,TRBV27,TRBJ1-6,ASRRSSYNSPLH
many,TRBV6-6,TRBJ1-5,ASSYFDRQDNQPQH
few,TRBV3-1,TRBJ1-6,ASSQEPLTSPLH
few,TRBV30,TRBJ2-1,AWTVGRSYNEQF
few,TRBV6-1,TRBJ1-6,ASSEAQGGYYPLH
many,TRBV7-2,TRBJ1-4,ASSLNRGRDEKLF
few,TRBV30,TRBJ1-4,AWMGAPRATNEKLF
many,TRBV5-6,TRBJ2-7,ASSGILEMAYEQY
many,TRBV12-3/TRBV12-4,TRBJ2-3,ASSPRLAGTDTQY
many,TRBV7-2,TRBJ1-5,ASSYSYNQPQH
many,TRBV20-1,TRBJ1-3,SAKGGIWNTIY
many,TRBV5-1,TRBJ2-1,ASSTQTGHSYNEQF
NA,TRBV7-2,TRBJ2-3,ASSLKLTDTQY
NA,TRBV5-1,TRBJ2-1,ASSGGTDYNEQF
many,TRBV10-1,TRBJ2-2,ASSRPETGELF
many,TRBV27,TRBJ2-2,ASSLNPAGELF
many,TRBV12-3/TRBV12-4,TRBJ2-2,ASSSWDRGYRFPPGELF
NA,TRBV4-1,TRBJ2-1,ASASLGRLRNEQF
few,TRBV27,TRBJ2-3,ASSSGNSDRGDTDTQY
many,TRBV20-1,TRBJ2-5,SASQGLAEETQY
many,TRBV10-3,TRBJ2-3,AISELDRGSSDTQY
many,TRBV5-1,TRBJ1-1,ASSTGQNTEAF
many,TRBV12-3/TRBV12-4,TRBJ1-4,ASSSTGGAEKLF
many,TRBV12-3/TRBV12-4,TRBJ2-5,ASSPLAGEETQY
many,TRBV25-1,TRBJ2-3,ASRGTYTDTQY
many,TRBV13,TRBJ2-2,ASSLWDTGELF
many,TRBV3-1,TRBJ2-7,ASSLEAYEQY
NA,TRBV7-8,TRBJ2-5,ASSLMIGEETQY
many,TRBV6-1,TRBJ1-1,ASPGTGEVTEAF
many,TRBV9,TRBJ2-5,ASSVRGGKETQY
few,TRBV27,TRBJ2-3,ASSLGLAGQDTQY
many,TRBV27,TRBJ2-1,ASSFSNNEQF
many,TRBV5-1,TRBJ2-7,ASSSTGRSYEQY
many,TRBV20-1,TRBJ1-5,SARERRDQPQH
many,TRBV28,TRBJ2-1,ASSIGTGPYNEQF
many,TRBV3-1,TRBJ1-3,ASSHPEQGSSGNTIY
many,TRBV20-1,TRBJ1-1,SARRWRQSTEAF
many,TRBV5-6,TRBJ2-3,ASSLGLADTQY
many,TRBV28,TRBJ2-4,ASSLLAGGLAKNIQY
few,TRBV3-1,TRBJ2-1,ASSRGEGTRGDEQF